Listed below are T cell receptor beta chains from one sample, sequenced in a study of blood T cells in healthy people across ages. TCRdb reprocessed the 5' RACE reads with MiXCR, giving one entry per CDR3 protein. The table records around 690,000 distinct CDR3 sequences, under 65% of them present only once. The source material was blood. The receptors were gathered from a man aged 60 to 75 in good health. The CDR3 runs from the conserved cysteine through the conserved F or W.

length	V	J	CDR3
17	TRBV27	TRBJ1-5	CASRLTGTGAPRGPQHF
16	TRBV5-1	TRBJ2-6	CASSLADSSGANVLTF
12	TRBV2	TRBJ1-1	CGTKQGDTEAFF
16	TRBV10-1	TRBJ2-5	CASSESSGPGRETQYF
13	TRBV12-3/TRBV12-4	TRBJ1-1	CASRMDSNTEAFF
13	TRBV12-3/TRBV12-4	TRBJ2-3	CASRGQGPDTQYF
14	TRBV28	TRBJ1-2	CASRAPGEVNGYTF
13	TRBV29-1	TRBJ2-1	CSGLAGGRNEQFF
13	TRBV6-1	TRBJ2-5	CASRRDPPETQYF
13	TRBV20-1	TRBJ2-6	CSARATGANVLTF
15	TRBV6-2/TRBV6-3	-	CASRLGTSGAYEQYF
17	TRBV7-9	TRBJ1-6	CASSWTGASSYNSPLHF
13	TRBV20-1	TRBJ2-3	CSAGGPSGDTQYF
13	TRBV10-3	TRBJ2-3	CATQLAGKDTQYF
15	TRBV3-1	TRBJ2-7	CASSPGTSPSYEQYF
15	TRBV9	TRBJ2-5	CASSTSGGPGETQYF
15	TRBV9	TRBJ1-1	CASSVDRGLRTEAFF
13	TRBV14	TRBJ2-3	CASSSPNGNTQYF
16	TRBV28	TRBJ1-1	CASRAGEGHGRGEAFF
14	TRBV3-1	TRBJ2-7	CASSQTSSSYEQYF
16	TRBV10-3	TRBJ2-7	CAISEGRGIGSYEQYF
17	TRBV7-9	TRBJ1-4	CASSLARTGAGNEKLFF
12	TRBV18	TRBJ1-6	CASARGNSPLHF
18	TRBV11-3	TRBJ2-5	CASSLDPRLLATQETQYF